Below are 25 T cell receptor beta chains sequenced from a single sample in a study of monozygotic twins with inflammatory bowel disease. From the 5' RACE reads, TCRdb lists one entry per CDR3 protein and no DNA. The sample has 150,000 to 200,000 distinct CDR3 sequences, and its top ten clones hold around 6.8%. Sequenced sample: blood. The source is a human donor with ulcerative colitis or Crohn's disease, or a healthy co-twin of an affected twin (not recorded which).

This chain uses TRBV29-1 with TRBJ1-1. This CDR3 contains 16 residues. In germline, CDR1 is SQVTM, CDR2 ANQGSEA. The CDR3 protein is CSVEDRRKKMNTEAFF.

The CDR3 sequence is CASSSAEARGLGYTF. This chain uses TRBV6-5 with TRBJ1-2; TCRdb's D gene call, TRBD1, goes unchecked for lack of DNA. The CDR3 extends over 15 amino acids. CDR1 MNHEY and CDR2 SVGAGI come from the germline V gene.

V and J are TRBV10-3 and TRBJ1-5; there is no DNA to check the TCRdb D call of TRBD1. Germline lookup yields CDR1 ENHRY and CDR2 SYGVKD. The CDR3 totals 15 residues. CDR3 region: CAISDGQAGMRPQHF.

The chain combines TRBV6-1 with TRBJ2-5. Germline CDR1 reads MNHNS; CDR2 reads SASEGT. The CDR3 is made up of 12 amino acids. The CDR3 region is CASSEQTETQYF.

The chain links TRBV18 to TRBJ1-5; with no DNA, the TCRdb D assignment of TRBD1 cannot be verified. Germline assignment: CDR1 KGHSH and CDR2 LQKENI. CDR3 size: 14 residues. Here the CDR3 reads CASSPSRLEQPQHF.

The chain carries TRBV5-1 and TRBJ2-5; TCRdb's assignment of TRBD1 cannot be checked, as there is no DNA. CDR1 and CDR2 from the germline V gene are SGHRS and YFSETQ. This CDR3 is 15 amino acids long. The CDR3 region is CASSLSGTGEETQYF.

This chain connects TRBV3-1 to TRBJ2-3; the TCRdb call, TRBD2, lacks DNA for checking. This CDR3 is built from 19 residues. The germline gives CDR1 LGHDT, CDR2 YNNKEL (reference sequence). This CDR3 is CASSLVRSGLWRGTDTQYF.

V gene TRBV2 combines with J gene TRBJ2-3; TCRdb's D call of TRBD2 is untestable without DNA. Germline-derived CDR1 and CDR2 are SNHLY and FYNNEI. This CDR3 region has 15 residues. CDR3 region: CASRRIAERSDTQYF.

The V and J genes are TRBV5-1 and TRBJ2-3. CDR3 size: 14 residues. Germline-derived CDR1 and CDR2 are SGHRS and YFSETQ. The CDR3 reads CASSLDSSTDTQYF.

This rearrangement joins TRBV20-1 to TRBJ2-3; TCRdb reports TRBD2, a call that lacks DNA to check it against. Germline V gene data show CDR1 as DFQATT and CDR2 as SNEGSKA (reference sequence). The CDR3 is 16 residues long. CDR3 loop: CSADPGLAGGTDTQYF.

The chain links TRBV27 to TRBJ2-2. Germline V gene data show CDR1 as MNHEY and CDR2 as SMNVEV (reference sequence). The length of the CDR3 is 12 residues. CDR3 amino acids: CASSSVDSKLFF.

The V gene is TRBV27, the J gene TRBJ1-2; no DNA is available, so the TRBD1 call from TCRdb remains unchecked. The germline CDR1 and CDR2 sequences are MNHEY and SMNVEV (reference sequence). The CDR3 contains 16 residues. The CDR3 sequence: CASSLNGMGQGYGYTF.

The V gene is TRBV5-4, the J gene TRBJ1-6. The CDR3 runs 12 residues. Germline loops: CDR1 SGHNT, CDR2 YYREEE (reference sequence). This chain's CDR3 is CASSLDNSPLHF.

The chain couples TRBV6-1 to TRBJ2-4. Germline lookup yields CDR1 MNHNS and CDR2 SASEGT. This CDR3 has 12 amino acids. CDR3 protein: CASSEAGNIQYF.

The gene calls are TRBV5-6 and TRBJ1-1. This CDR3 is built from 13 residues. CDR1 is SGHDT and CDR2 is YYEEEE in the germline V gene. The CDR3 sequence: CASSSDRGFKAFF.

The V gene is TRBV7-9, the J gene TRBJ2-7. The CDR3 loop spans 11 amino acids. Germline CDR1 and CDR2: SEHNR and FQNEAQ (reference sequence). CDR3: CASFRMGEQYF.

V usage is TRBV6-1 and J usage is TRBJ2-2. CDR1 is MNHNS, CDR2 SASEGT, per germline. The CDR3 consists of 13 residues. The CDR3 sequence is CASSEVHPGKLFF.

The gene calls are TRBV6-1 and TRBJ1-6; TCRdb reports TRBD1, a call that lacks DNA to check it against. Germline lookup yields CDR1 MNHNS and CDR2 SASEGT. The CDR3 is 16 amino acids. This CDR3 reads CASTRISGTGNSPLHF.

The V and J genes are TRBV20-1 and TRBJ2-1; TCRdb's D call, TRBD2, is unchecked because there is no DNA. Germline loops: CDR1 DFQATT, CDR2 SNEGSKA (reference sequence). The CDR3 has 15 amino acids. The CDR3 is CSASRGGISYNEQFF.

This CDR3 is CASSQVSGTTTDTQYF. The chain recombines TRBV4-3 with TRBJ2-3; checking the TCRdb D call of TRBD2 is not possible without DNA. This CDR3 region has 16 residues. The germline V gene encodes CDR1 LGHNA and CDR2 YSLEER.

This rearrangement joins TRBV5-1 to TRBJ2-3; TCRdb indicates TRBD2, and absent DNA this call remains unverified. The CDR3 extends over 15 amino acids. Looked up from germline, CDR1 is SGHRS and CDR2 is YFSETQ. CDR3 sequence reads: CASSLDRALTDTQYF.

The chain recombines TRBV20-1 with TRBJ1-6. The CDR3 has 14 residues. Germline assignment: CDR1 DFQATT and CDR2 SNEGSKA (reference sequence). CDR3 residues: CSARRRDNNSPLHF.

This chain joins TRBV3-1 and TRBJ2-7; TCRdb's D gene call, TRBD1, goes unchecked for lack of DNA. CDR3 size: 15 residues. Germline V lookup: CDR1 LGHDT, CDR2 YNNKEL (reference sequence). CDR3: CASSHDPGQSYEQYF.

J is TRBJ1-1 and V is TRBV27. CDR1 is MNHEY and CDR2 is SMNVEV in the germline V gene (reference sequence). The CDR3 extends over 14 amino acids. The chain's CDR3 is CASSWRRLNTEAFF.

The rearrangement joins TRBV6-2 or TRBV6-3 to TRBJ1-1. Looked up from germline, CDR1 is MNHEY and CDR2 is SVGEGT. This CDR3 region has 13 residues. The CDR3 spells CASSLGSRTEAFF.